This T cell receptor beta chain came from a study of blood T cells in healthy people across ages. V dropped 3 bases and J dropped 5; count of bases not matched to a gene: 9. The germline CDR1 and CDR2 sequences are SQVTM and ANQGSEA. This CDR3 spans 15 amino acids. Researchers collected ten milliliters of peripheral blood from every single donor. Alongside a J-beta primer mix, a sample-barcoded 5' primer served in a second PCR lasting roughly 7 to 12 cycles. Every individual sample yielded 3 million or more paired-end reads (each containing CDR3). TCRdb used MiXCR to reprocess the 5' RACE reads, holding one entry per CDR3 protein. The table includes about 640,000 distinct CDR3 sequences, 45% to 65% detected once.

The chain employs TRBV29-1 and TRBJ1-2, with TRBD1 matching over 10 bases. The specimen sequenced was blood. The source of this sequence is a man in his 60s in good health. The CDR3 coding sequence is TGCAGCGTTGACGGCGGGACAGGGGAATTTTATGGCTACACCTTC. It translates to CSVDGGTGEFYGYTF.